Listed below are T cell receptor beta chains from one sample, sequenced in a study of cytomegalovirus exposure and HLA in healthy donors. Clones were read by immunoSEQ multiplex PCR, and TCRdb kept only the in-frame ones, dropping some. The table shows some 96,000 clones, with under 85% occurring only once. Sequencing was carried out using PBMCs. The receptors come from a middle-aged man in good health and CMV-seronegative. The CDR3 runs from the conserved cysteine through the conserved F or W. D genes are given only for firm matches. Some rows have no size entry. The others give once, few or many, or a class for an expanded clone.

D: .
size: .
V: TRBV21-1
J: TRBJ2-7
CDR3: CASSGRESSYEQYF
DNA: TGTGCCAGCAGCGGCCGGGAGAGCTCCTACGAGCAGTACTTC

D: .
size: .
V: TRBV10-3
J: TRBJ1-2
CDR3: CATGDSYGYTF
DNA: TGTGCCACGGGAGACAGCTATGGCTACACCTTC

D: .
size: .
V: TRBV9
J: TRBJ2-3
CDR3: CASSVGNSGGDTQYF
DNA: TGTGCCAGCAGCGTAGGAAACTCTGGGGGGGATACGCAGTATTTT

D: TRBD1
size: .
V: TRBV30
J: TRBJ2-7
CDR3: CAWSWDRVVDEQYF
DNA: TGTGCCTGGAGTTGGGACAGGGTGGTCGACGAGCAGTACTTC

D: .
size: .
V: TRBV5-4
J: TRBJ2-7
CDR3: CASSLTGEAREQYF
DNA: TGTGCCAGCAGCTTAACAGGGGAGGCTCGGGAGCAGTACTTC

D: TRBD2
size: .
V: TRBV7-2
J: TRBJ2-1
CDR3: CASSVLAATYNEQFF
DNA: TGTGCCAGCAGCGTACTAGCGGCAACCTACAATGAGCAGTTCTTC

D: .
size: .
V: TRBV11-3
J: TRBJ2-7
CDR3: CASSFKTGPERYEQYF
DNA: TGTGCCAGCAGCTTCAAAACGGGTCCGGAAAGGTACGAGCAGTACTTC

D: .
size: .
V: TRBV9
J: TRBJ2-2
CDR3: CASSPLDFHTGELFF
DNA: TGTGCCAGCAGCCCGCTCGACTTTCACACCGGGGAGCTGTTTTTT

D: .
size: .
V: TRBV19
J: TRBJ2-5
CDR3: CASSGRARETQYF
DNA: TGTGCCAGTAGTGGCAGGGCGCGAGAGACCCAGTACTTC

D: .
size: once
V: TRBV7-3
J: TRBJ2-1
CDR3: CASSPNREGEQFF
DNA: TGTGCCAGCAGCCCAAACAGGGAAGGGGAGCAGTTCTTC

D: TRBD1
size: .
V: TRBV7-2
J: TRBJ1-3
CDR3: CASSPSEGAGNTIYF
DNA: TGTGCCAGCAGCCCCTCGGAGGGGGCAGGAAACACCATATATTTT

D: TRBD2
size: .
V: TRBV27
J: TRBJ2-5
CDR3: CASRTSGGARQETQYF
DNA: TGTGCCAGCCGGACTAGCGGGGGGGCCAGGCAAGAGACCCAGTACTTC

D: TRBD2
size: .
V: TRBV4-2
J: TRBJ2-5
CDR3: CASSPREGTWETQYF
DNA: TGTGCCAGCAGCCCGCGGGAGGGGACGTGGGAGACCCAGTACTTC

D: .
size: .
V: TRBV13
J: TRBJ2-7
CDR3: CASSLAGVGTGSYEQYF
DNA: TGTGCCAGCAGCTTAGCGGGTGTTGGGACTGGCTCCTACGAGCAGTACTTC

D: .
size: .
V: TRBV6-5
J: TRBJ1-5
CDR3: CASSYSGIGGQPQHF
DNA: TGTGCCAGCAGTTACTCGGGGATTGGGGGCCAGCCCCAGCATTTT

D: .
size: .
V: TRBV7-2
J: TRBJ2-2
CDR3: CASSERGIGANTGELFF
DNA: TGTGCCAGCAGCGAAAGGGGGATAGGCGCGAACACCGGGGAGCTGTTTTTT

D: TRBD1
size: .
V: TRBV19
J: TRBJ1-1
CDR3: CASSRREDRDAFF
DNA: TGTGCCAGTAGTAGGAGAGAGGACAGGGATGCTTTCTTT

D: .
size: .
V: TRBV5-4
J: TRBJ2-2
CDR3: CASSLAPSGELFF
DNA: TGTGCCAGCAGCTTGGCCCCATCCGGGGAGCTGTTTTTT